The 4 T cell receptor beta chains presented below share a single source sample, sequenced in a study of CD8 T cells in Susac syndrome. RNA totalling roughly 0.5 to 1 ug underwent reverse transcription with random hexamers. A single record per CDR3 protein comes from TCRdb applying MiXCR to the immunoSEQ multiplex PCR reads. The sample lists about 300,000 distinct CDR3 sequences, 65% to 90% occurring once. The sequenced sample consisted of CD8+ T cells from PBMCs. Source of these receptors: a human donor with multiple sclerosis.

The chain combines TRBV20-1 with TRBJ2-1; TRBD2 aligns across 8 bases. With V trimmed by 5 bases and J by 6 bases, 24 bases remained unmatched. The CDR3 sequence is 19 residues long. Germline lookup yields CDR1 DFQATT and CDR2 SNEGSKA (reference sequence). Here the CDR3 reads CSALAGPYTGGNGGNEQFF. The CDR3, as DNA: TGCAGTGCTTTAGCGGGGCCCTACACTGGAGGAAATGGAGGCAATGAGCAGTTCTTC.

Turning to this clonotype: A much larger clone differs by one base, so this may be a read error. The chain couples TRBV29-1 to TRBJ2-4; D gene unclear. The germline V gene has CDR1 SQVTM and CDR2 ANQGSEA. This CDR3 is built from 15 residues. Trimming took 0 bases from V and 6 from J, leaving 15 bases between them. For the CDR3, the DNA is TGCAGCGTTGAAGATCTTGATTGCGAGGCAAACATTCAGTACTTC. Translated, it gives CSVEDLDCEANIQYF.

The count of this clonotype is one. The V gene is TRBV2, the J gene TRBJ2-1; 10 bases fit TRBD2. The CDR3 runs 15 residues. Germline assignment: CDR1 SNHLY and CDR2 FYNNEI. The junction had 8 bases not matched to a gene; V was cut back by 6 bases and J by 6 bases. The CDR3 DNA is TGTGCCAGCAGAGGCCCGGGACTAGCGATCAATGAGCAGTTCTTC. Translated, it gives CASRGPGLAINEQFF.

The chain uses TRBV27 and TRBJ1-4, with D perhaps matching TRBD1 (5 bases). Trimming took 2 bases from V and 7 from J, leaving 11 bases between them. In germline, CDR1 is MNHEY, CDR2 SMNVEV (reference sequence). There are 14 residues in the CDR3. The CDR3 region has the DNA TGTGCCAGCAGTTTAATGGGGGGGATTGAAAAACTGTTTTTT. It is translated as CASSLMGGIEKLFF.